This TCR beta chain stems from a study of glioma-infiltrating T cells. TCR alpha and beta CDR3 regions were amplified from RNA using iRepertoire nested multiplex PCR. TCRdb used MiXCR to reprocess the multiplex PCR reads, holding one entry per CDR3 protein. The data show fewer than 110,000 distinct CDR3 sequences, around 29% seen once. Study outcomes and limitations: Gliomas, especially low-grade, showed above-expected tissue-blood divergence; non-neoplastic patients showed below.

This clonotype was seen repeatedly, ten times or more. Its antigen is unknown. J lost 8 bases, V lost 0 bases, and 7 bases had no gene match. Germline CDR1 is MNHNY and CDR2 is SVGAGI (reference sequence). The CDR3 is 16 residues long. Sequenced sample: glioma tissue, nonneoplastic brain tissue, or PBMCs (not recorded which). The chain carries TRBV6-6 and TRBJ2-3, with TRBD1 identical over 11 bases. The TCR was taken from a human donor with low-grade glioma or glioblastoma, undergoing nonglioma brain surgery, or in good health (not recorded which). The DNA for the CDR3 is TGTGCCAGCAGTTACTCCCGGACAGGGGGCCTGGTTACGCAGTATTTT. As protein: CASSYSRTGGLVTQYF.